These 32 T cell receptor beta chains came from one sample sequenced in a study of shared clonotypes between healthy human individuals. Positively selected for CCR7, the CD45RO-negative cells used as naive CD8 cells excluded terminally differentiated effector memory CD45RA+ cells. Sequenced by immunoSEQ multiplex PCR; TCRdb stores in-frame clones only, minus some. The repertoire holds approximately 740,000 clones, with 92% as singletons. Sequenced material: naive CD8+ T cells sorted from blood. These receptors came from a man in his thirties or forties in good health.

This clone was observed a few times. The V call is TRBV7-9, the J call TRBJ2-1, with TRBD1 matching over 10 bases. Looked up from germline, CDR1 is SEHNR and CDR2 is FQNEAQ (reference sequence). The junction had 9 bases not matched to a gene; V was cut back by 5 bases and J by 8 bases. The CDR3 covers 15 residues. CDR3 sequence (DNA): TGTGCCAGCAGCCGCCCGACAGGGGGCCGGGATGAGCAGTTCTTC. Amino acid sequence: CASSRPTGGRDEQFF. The complete variable domain, with remaining parts taken from reference TRBV7-9 and TRBJ2-1, reads DTGVSQNPRHKITKRGQNVTFRCDPISEHNRLYWYRQTLGQGPEFLTYFQNEAQLEKSRLLSDRFSAERPKGSFSTLEIQRTEQGDSAMYLCASSRPTGGRDEQFFGPGTRLTVL.

The genes are TRBV21-1 and TRBJ2-3; the DNA was not compared with TRBD2, the D call given in the table. TRBV21-1 is shown as a pseudogene. The CDR3 loop spans 21 amino acids. For the CDR3, the DNA is TGTGCCAGCAGCAAAGTCTTACTAGCGGGAGGGCCCGGGGGTTCGGCAGATACGCAGTATTTT. It translates to CASSKVLLAGGPGGSADTQYF.

The chain recombines TRBV15 with TRBJ2-1; either TRBD1 or TRBD2 may fit D (7 bases each). Per the germline V gene, CDR1 is LNHNV and CDR2 is YYDKDF (reference sequence). The CDR3 extends over 13 amino acids. Trimming took off 2 bases at V and 7 bases at J, with 9 bases between the two ends. The CDR3 protein is CATSRQGGNEQFF. CDR3 coding DNA: TGTGCCACCAGCAGACAGGGGGGGAATGAGCAGTTCTTC.

Only one count was recorded for this clone. The rearrangement uses TRBV7-2 and TRBJ2-7, with D perhaps TRBD2 (5 bases). The CDR3 loop spans 16 amino acids. The germline CDR1 and CDR2 sequences are SGHTA and FQGNSA. V lost 6 bases and J 0 bases, leaving 18 bases between the germline ends. CDR3 DNA: TGTGCCAGCAGGCCAGCGGAGACCTTCAACTCCTACGAGCAGTACTTC. Translating gives CASRPAETFNSYEQYF.

The V and J genes are TRBV7-9 and TRBJ1-4, with D possibly being TRBD1 (5 bases). The CDR3 sequence is 15 residues long. The V gene's germline CDR1 is SEHNR and CDR2 FQNEAQ (reference sequence). Trimming shortened V by 5 bases and J by 3 bases, and 13 bases separated the two germline ends. The DNA for the CDR3 is TGTGCCAGCAGCCCACCCGGGGCAGCTAATGAAAAACTGTTTTTT. It translates to CASSPPGAANEKLFF. Variable domain in full (rest from reference TRBV7-9 and TRBJ1-4): DTGVSQNPRHKITKRGQNVTFRCDPISEHNRLYWYRQTLGQGPEFLTYFQNEAQLEKSRLLSDRFSAERPKGSFSTLEIQRTEQGDSAMYLCASSPPGAANEKLFFGSGTQLSVL.

The chain employs TRBV27 and TRBJ2-3, with TRBD2 matching 13 bases. V was pared by 10 bases and J by 2 bases, with 15 bases of the junction left unmatched. Germline CDR1 is MNHEY and CDR2 is SMNVEV (reference sequence). This CDR3 region has 18 residues. The CDR3 reads CATRGLAGPSPLTDTQYF. The DNA for the CDR3 is TGTGCCACCCGGGGACTAGCGGGACCGTCGCCCCTCACAGATACGCAGTATTTT.

The chain joins TRBV10-1 to TRBJ1-1, with D perhaps TRBD1 (6 bases). V lost 3 bases and J lost 10, with 12 bases in between. The CDR3 loop spans 12 amino acids. Per germline, CDR1 WNHNN and CDR2 SYGVQD (reference sequence). The DNA of the CDR3 is TGCGCCAGCAGTGAAGGGGGGGCCGGAGCTTTCTTT. Amino acid sequence: CASSEGGAGAFF.

This clone occurred once. This chain connects TRBV28 to TRBJ2-1; 12 nucleotides match TRBD2. Trimming at V came to 5 bases and at J to 0 bases, leaving 8 bases not matched to a gene. CDR1 MDHEN and CDR2 SYDVKM come from the germline V gene. This CDR3 has 18 residues. The CDR3 here is CASSHLAGGPSSYNEQFF. The CDR3, as DNA: TGTGCCAGCAGTCATCTAGCGGGAGGGCCGAGCTCCTACAATGAGCAGTTCTTC.

This chain links TRBV18 with TRBJ2-3, with D perhaps assigned TRBD1 or TRBD2 (6 bases each). Germline V gene sequence: CDR1 KGHSH, CDR2 LQKENI. Trimming stripped 6 bases from V and 0 bases from J, with 13 bases between. The length of the CDR3 is 15 residues. The CDR3 loop is CASSLGAGSTDTQYF. CDR3 in DNA: TGTGCCAGCTCCCTGGGGGCGGGAAGCACAGATACGCAGTATTTT.

The rearrangement links TRBV14 to TRBJ2-7; the match to TRBD2 covers 8 bases. After removal of 5 bases from V and 2 bases from J, the junction contained 5 bases not matched to a gene. The CDR3 has 14 residues. The germline gives CDR1 SGHDN, CDR2 FVKESK. CDR3 sequence reads: CASSVLSGTYEQYF. The CDR3 DNA sequence: TGTGCCAGCAGCGTCCTTAGCGGGACCTACGAGCAGTACTTC.

The chain combines TRBV7-9 with TRBJ1-5; D is unresolved. There are 12 residues in the CDR3. Between the trimmed V and J ends, which lost 1 base and 7 bases, there was a span of 5 bases. Germline-derived CDR1 and CDR2 are SEHNR and FQNEAQ (reference sequence). CDR3 protein: CASSLERQPQHF. As DNA, the CDR3 is TGTGCCAGCAGCTTAGAAAGGCAGCCCCAGCATTTT.

This chain uses TRBV7-9 with TRBJ1-2; TRBD1 matches at 10 bases. The CDR3 loop spans 15 amino acids. With 0 bases clipped from V and 7 bases from J, the junction kept 5 bases outside the gene matches. From germline, CDR1 is SEHNR and CDR2 FQNEAQ (reference sequence). For the CDR3, the DNA is TGTGCCAGCAGCTTAGCTCCGGGACAGGGGTCTGGCTACACCTTC. Translation gives CASSLAPGQGSGYTF.

CDR3 DNA sequence: TGTGCCAGCAGGGACAGGGACTACGAGCAGTACTTC. Protein sequence: CASRDRDYEQYF. This rearrangement joins TRBV2 to TRBJ2-7, with 8 bases lining up with TRBD1. Germline-derived CDR1 and CDR2 are SNHLY and FYNNEI. With V trimmed by 6 bases and J by 3 bases, 1 base remained unmatched. CDR3 length: 12 amino acids.

Of note for this clone: The sample carries other DNA sequences with the same CDR3. The chain carries TRBV11-2 and TRBJ2-2; unclear D gene. The V end was cut by 1 base, the J end by 5 bases, with 2 bases between. This CDR3 region has 12 residues. Germline-derived CDR1 and CDR2 are SGHAT and FQNNGV. DNA for the CDR3: TGTGCCAGCAGCTTAGGAACCGGGGAGCTGTTTTTT. This sequence encodes CASSLGTGELFF.

The chain uses TRBV7-9 and TRBJ2-1, with 11 bases that match TRBD2. Germline V gives CDR1 SEHNR, CDR2 FQNEAQ (reference sequence). This CDR3 spans 15 amino acids. The V gene end was trimmed by 5 bases and the J gene end by 5 bases; junction bases not matched to a gene: 5. The CDR3 here is CASSGPGLADNEQFF. CDR3 bases: TGTGCCAGCAGCGGACCGGGACTAGCGGACAATGAGCAGTTCTTC.

A remark on this clone: This specimen includes other DNA sequences encoding the same CDR3. The chain recombines TRBV7-2 with TRBJ2-7, with no clear D. Germline-derived CDR1 and CDR2 are SGHTA and FQGNSA. V was shortened by 5 bases and J by 3 bases, with 5 bases between the two germline ends. CDR3 length: 11 amino acids. This CDR3 is CASSVNYEQYF. CDR3 coding DNA: TGTGCCAGCAGCGTAAACTACGAGCAGTACTTC.

CDR3 sequence: CASSELVGGNTEAFF. In DNA, the CDR3 is TGCGCCAGCAGTGAACTCGTCGGGGGGAACACTGAAGCTTTCTTT. This chain connects TRBV10-2 to TRBJ1-1; tentative D call: TRBD1 (5 bases). V was clipped by 3 bases and J by 1 base, with 12 bases between them. The germline V gene has CDR1 WSHSY and CDR2 SAAADI. CDR3 length: 15 residues.

This clone was seen a single time. The V and J genes are TRBV19 and TRBJ1-5; the match to TRBD1 covers 7 bases. After removal of 5 bases from V and 4 bases from J, the junction contained 17 bases not matched to a gene. The CDR3 covers 18 residues. Germline V CDR1 and CDR2: LNHDA, SQIVND (reference sequence). The CDR3 DNA reads as TGTGCCAGTAGTGGGTTCCCCCAACAGGGGACGAGGAATCAGCCCCAGCATTTT. Translating it yields CASSGFPQQGTRNQPQHF.

The chain combines TRBV7-6 with TRBJ2-1; TRBD2 aligns across 10 bases. The length of the CDR3 is 16 residues. The V gene end was trimmed by 5 bases and the J gene end by 4 bases; junction bases not matched to a gene: 8. Per germline, CDR1 SGHVS and CDR2 FNYEAQ. CDR3 nucleotides: TGTGCCAGCAGCCTTTTTGGACTAGCGGAGTACAATGAGCAGTTCTTC. Translated, it gives CASSLFGLAEYNEQFF.

On this clone itself: In the same sample, other DNA sequences code for this CDR3. The chain recombines TRBV7-9 with TRBJ2-7; possibly TRBD2 for D (6 bases). Deletions cut 1 base from V and 7 bases from J, with 8 bases between. From germline, CDR1 is SEHNR and CDR2 FQNEAQ (reference sequence). The CDR3 loop spans 12 amino acids. The CDR3 bases are TGTGCCAGCAGCTTAGGGCGGGAAGAGCAGTACTTC. Protein product: CASSLGREEQYF.

V usage is TRBV19 and J usage is TRBJ2-1; D perhaps matches TRBD1 (6 bases). This CDR3 is built from 15 residues. Germline V CDR1 and CDR2: LNHDA, SQIVND (reference sequence). V gave up 5 bases and J gave up 2 bases, with 13 bases separating them. The CDR3 DNA follows: TGTGCCAGTAGTCCCCATTGGGACACCTACAATGAGCAGTTCTTC. Amino acids: CASSPHWDTYNEQFF. Full variable domain (missing parts from reference TRBV19 and TRBJ2-1): DGGITQSPKYLFRKEGQNVTLSCEQNLNHDAMYWYRQDPGQGLRLIYYSQIVNDFQKGDIAEGYSVSREKKESFPLTVTSAQKNPTAFYLCASSPHWDTYNEQFFGPGTRLTVL.

The genes are TRBV25-1 and TRBJ2-5; D call uncertain. The CDR3 has 14 residues. Germline CDR1 MGHDK, CDR2 SYGVNS. Between the trimmed V and J ends, which lost 6 bases and 5 bases, there was a span of 16 bases. The CDR3 DNA is TGTGCCAGCAGGGAGCGAGGACGGTACGAGACCCAGTACTTC. Translating gives CASRERGRYETQYF.

CDR3 residues: CASSLSTSPRSGELFF. The CDR3 DNA reads TGTGCCAGCAGCTTGTCTACTAGTCCCCGTAGCGGGGAGCTGTTTTTT. V gene TRBV7-2 combines with J gene TRBJ2-2; perhaps TRBD2 as D (5 bases). There are 16 residues in the CDR3. Trimming took 3 bases from V and 7 from J, leaving 18 bases between them. Germline CDR1 reads SGHTA; CDR2 reads FQGNSA. Full variable domain (remainder filled in from reference TRBV7-2 and TRBJ2-2): GAGVSQSPSNKVTEKGKDVELRCDPISGHTALYWYRQSLGQGLEFLIYFQGNSAPDKSGLPSDRFSAERTGGSVSTLTIQRTQQEDSAVYLCASSLSTSPRSGELFFGEGSRLTVL.

The chain combines TRBV29-1 with TRBJ2-1; 12 bases line up with TRBD2. This CDR3 is 16 amino acids long. The V gene end was trimmed by 6 bases and the J gene end by 3 bases; junction bases not matched to a gene: 9. From germline, CDR1 is SQVTM and CDR2 ANQGSEA. The CDR3 sequence: CSVDGRTSGIYNEQFF. The DNA for the CDR3 is TGCAGCGTGGATGGGAGGACTAGCGGGATCTACAATGAGCAGTTCTTC.

This clone was seen a single time. This rearrangement joins TRBV27 to TRBJ2-1; 9 bases align to TRBD2. CDR1 MNHEY and CDR2 SMNVEV come from the germline V gene (reference sequence). The CDR3 totals 15 residues. The V gene end was trimmed by 5 bases and the J gene end by 4 bases; junction bases not matched to a gene: 6. The CDR3 sequence: CASSPDSGSYNEQFF. DNA of the CDR3: TGTGCCAGCAGTCCGGATAGCGGGAGTTACAATGAGCAGTTCTTC.

A word on this clone: Other nucleotide sequences in the sample specify the same CDR3. The CDR3 loop is CASSVEGTGVNEQFF. The CDR3 coding sequence is TGTGCCAGCAGCGTTGAAGGGACAGGGGTAAATGAGCAGTTCTTC. This chain joins TRBV9 and TRBJ2-1, with 10 bases fitting TRBD1. Germline CDR1 is SGDLS and CDR2 is YYNGEE. With 2 bases clipped from V and 7 bases from J, the junction kept 6 bases outside the gene matches. The CDR3 covers 15 residues.

This chain joins TRBV7-2 and TRBJ2-7; D is unclear. Germline V gene data show CDR1 as SGHTA and CDR2 as FQGNSA. This CDR3 contains 13 residues. V was pared by 6 bases and J by 3 bases, with 12 bases between. CDR3 protein: CASRETDYYEQYF. In nucleotides, the CDR3 is TGTGCCAGCAGGGAAACAGATTACTACGAGCAGTACTTC.

The gene calls are TRBV27 and TRBJ1-5; 9 bases map to TRBD1. The J segment lost 4 bases and the V segment lost 6 bases, leaving 4 bases of the junction unmatched. CDR3 length: 14 amino acids. CDR1 is MNHEY, CDR2 SMNVEV, per germline (reference sequence). The CDR3 loop is CASRWTGVNQPQHF. The CDR3 DNA is TGTGCCAGCAGATGGACAGGGGTAAATCAGCCCCAGCATTTT.

This chain connects TRBV2 to TRBJ1-1, with D unresolved. Between the trimmed V and J ends, which lost 4 bases and 6 bases, there was a span of 6 bases. The CDR3 is made up of 11 amino acids. Germline V gives CDR1 SNHLY, CDR2 FYNNEI. CDR3 loop: CASSGRPEAFF. CDR3 nucleotides: TGTGCCAGCAGTGGACGGCCTGAAGCTTTCTTT.

The chain carries TRBV6-6 and TRBJ2-3; D may be TRBD2 (6 bases). This CDR3 comprises 14 residues. Trimming shortened V by 6 bases and J by 3 bases, and 13 bases separated the two germline ends. From germline, CDR1 is MNHNY and CDR2 SVGAGI (reference sequence). Written as DNA, the CDR3 is TGTGCCAGCAGGAACGGGGGAATTACAGATACGCAGTATTTT. Amino acid sequence: CASRNGGITDTQYF.

The V gene is TRBV11-3, the J gene TRBJ2-5; possibly TRBD1 for D (5 bases). V dropped 5 bases and J dropped 0 bases, with 13 bases sitting between them. The CDR3 is made up of 15 amino acids. Germline lookup yields CDR1 SGHNT and CDR2 YENEEA. The chain's CDR3 is CASSGQGSDQETQYF. The CDR3, as DNA: TGTGCCAGCAGCGGGCAGGGCTCCGACCAAGAGACCCAGTACTTC.

V and J are TRBV29-1 and TRBJ2-3; D might be TRBD2 (7 bases). Trimming removed 6 bases from V and 0 bases from J, with 13 bases in between. This CDR3 is built from 14 residues. The V gene's germline CDR1 is SQVTM and CDR2 ANQGSEA. CDR3 in amino acids: CSVTGGLSTDTQYF. CDR3 nucleotide sequence: TGCAGCGTGACCGGGGGGCTTAGCACAGATACGCAGTATTTT.